This TCR beta chain derives from a study of CD8 T cells in ankylosing spondylitis (dated by TCRdb to between 2016 and 2019). Regarding the complete study: The study profiled T cell receptor beta repertoires in healthy donors and ankylosing spondylitis patients to find disease-linked TCR variants. The full study cohort was made up of approximately 24 ankylosing spondylitis patients and 108 healthy donors. Peripheral blood samples were taken, and synovial fluid was additionally collected from ankylosing spondylitis patients. Overall study outcomes, separate from this receptor: The disease-linked clones were reported as significantly enriched in matched synovial fluid samples from ankylosing spondylitis patients. The disease-linked clones showed a CD8+ phenotype and occurred at relatively low frequencies in peripheral blood. Blood from ankylosing spondylitis patients appeared to be characterized by a TCR beta motif composed of about eight highly homologous amino acid variants. Some of the motif variants had been reported before in the synovial fluid and blood of reactive arthritis patients, a finding that suggests common disease-initiation mechanisms.

This clonotype has at least ten counts. Its antigen is unknown. It has no much larger one-base neighbor in the sample; base qualities were not kept. Reads for this sample came from an Illumina HiSeq 2500. Quantitative 5'-RACE with molecular barcodes was used to prepare TCR beta libraries. As for the authors' bioinformatics: A new computational method based on a probabilistic model of VDJ rearrangement was used to identify disease-linked TCR variants. TCRdb redid the processing of the public reads, applying fastp at Q25 and MiXCR, and retained in-frame beta chains. Rows merge per CDR3 protein into single entries with the most common DNA and genes. The V and J calls were determined by TCRdb, not by the authors. The sample table contains some 840,000 distinct CDR3 sequences; only one count was recorded for roughly 10% of them. Of the sample, approximately 0.46% falls within the top ten clones. The sample taken for sequencing was blood, either unsorted or a sorted T cell fraction (not recorded which). This sequence was found in a male donor with ankylosing spondylitis.

The CDR3: CASSYRGPGRVYEQYF. The nucleotide sequence reads TGTGCCAGCAGTTACCGGGGGCCCGGTAGAGTCTACGAGCAGTACTTC. The chain couples TRBV6-5 to TRBJ2-7; the D call is possibly TRBD1 or TRBD2, each sharing 6 bases. V loses 2 bases of germline sequence and J loses 3 bases, and the interval between the two ends is 17 bases. CDR1 is given as MNHEY and CDR2 as SVGAGI, both from the germline V gene. The CDR3 starts with the cysteine, ends with the phenylalanine, and has 16 residues. The read is trimmed to its CDR3 DNA, 48 bases read in frame from base 1.